This TCR beta chain was sequenced in a study of monozygotic twins with inflammatory bowel disease. TCRdb derives one entry per CDR3 protein from the 5' RACE reads, leaving out DNA. The sample holds 300,000 to 450,000 distinct CDR3 sequences. CDR1 is SGHTA, CDR2 FQGNSA, per germline. The CDR3 is made up of 15 amino acids. The sequence was collected from a human donor with ulcerative colitis or Crohn's disease, or a healthy co-twin of an affected twin (not recorded which). The sample was blood. J is TRBJ2-4 and V is TRBV7-2. CDR3 amino acids: CASSFGGQAKNIQYF. Combining the CDR3 with reference TRBV7-2 and TRBJ2-4 gives the whole variable domain GAGVSQSPSNKVTEKGKDVELRCDPISGHTALYWYRQSLGQGLEFLIYFQGNSAPDKSGLPSDRFSAERTGGSVSTLTIQRTQQEDSAVYLCASSFGGQAKNIQYFGAGTRLSVL.